The 30 T cell receptor beta chains given below trace back to one sample, sequenced in a study of blood T cell repertoires in COVID-19. TCRdb keeps only in-frame clones here, not all; method: immunoSEQ multiplex PCR. The data hold 60,000 to 90,000 clones, with less than 90% observed a single time. The sample was peripheral blood. The source of these receptors is a human donor in a cohort sampled during active COVID-19.

This clone was detected only a few times. The V gene is TRBV7-3, the J gene TRBJ1-6, with 8 bases matching TRBD1. V gave up 8 bases and J gave up 0 bases; unmatched junction bases: 9. This CDR3 has 17 residues. Germline CDR1 reads SGHTA; CDR2 reads FQGTGA. The CDR3 spells CASRRQGRSSYNSPLHF. CDR3 DNA: TGTGCCAGCCGTCGACAGGGGAGAAGCTCCTATAATTCACCCCTCCACTTT.

The V and J genes are TRBV15 and TRBJ1-2, with D possibly TRBD1 on 6 matching bases. CDR3 length: 13 amino acids. Germline V gene sequence: CDR1 LNHNV, CDR2 YYDKDF (reference sequence). V shed 5 bases and J shed 14 bases, with 21 bases lying between them. CDR3: CATSPPGQPIGTF. CDR3 nucleotide sequence: TGTGCCACCAGCCCCCCGGGACAACCAATCGGGACCTTC.

This rearrangement joins TRBV11-3 to TRBJ2-3, with D maybe TRBD2 (5 bases). The CDR3 contains 15 residues. CDR1 is SGHNT and CDR2 is YENEEA in the germline V gene. V lost 5 bases, J lost 2 bases, and 14 bases lay in between. The CDR3 coding sequence is TGTGCCAGCAGCCGAGGCCGGGGTGCCACAGATACGCAGTATTTT. It is translated as CASSRGRGATDTQYF.

The chain employs TRBV29-1 and TRBJ2-3; 10 bases are a match to TRBD2. The V gene's germline CDR1 is SQVTM and CDR2 ANQGSEA. With 2 bases clipped from V and 4 bases from J, the junction kept 9 bases outside the gene matches. This CDR3 has 16 amino acids. The CDR3 sequence is CSVESSGTSAPDTQYF. The CDR3 bases are TGCAGCGTTGAATCCTCCGGGACTAGCGCCCCAGATACGCAGTATTTT.

This clone was observed a single time. The V gene is TRBV18, the J gene TRBJ2-7; 10 bases agree with TRBD2. Trimming took 3 bases from V and 3 from J; bases not matched to a gene: 2. The germline V gene has CDR1 KGHSH and CDR2 LQKENI. The CDR3 length is 14 residues. CDR3 bases: TGTGCCAGCTCACCTCTAGCGGGGGTCTACGAGCAGTACTTC. Protein: CASSPLAGVYEQYF.

The genes are TRBV6-5 and TRBJ2-2; weak D call: TRBD1 (7 bases). The germline V and J ends were trimmed by 0 bases and 4 bases, with 12 bases remaining between them. Looked up from germline, CDR1 is MNHEY and CDR2 is SVGAGI. The CDR3 loop spans 16 amino acids. In nucleotides, the CDR3 is TGTGCCAGCAGTTACTCAGGAGGGGGCCTCACCGGGGAGCTGTTTTTT. Its protein is CASSYSGGGLTGELFF.

The J gene is TRBJ2-3, the V gene TRBV3-1 (or the pseudogene TRBV3-2); 8 nucleotides match TRBD1. Per germline, CDR1 LGHDT and CDR2 YNNKEL (reference sequence). The CDR3 has 16 residues. J lost 2 bases, V lost 4 bases, and 8 bases had no gene match. CDR3 nucleotides: TGTGCCAGCAGCCGATGGGACAGGAGCACCACAGATACGCAGTATTTT. Amino acids: CASSRWDRSTTDTQYF.

The gene calls are TRBV5-1 and TRBJ2-3; TRBD1 agrees at 7 bases. V shed 4 bases, J shed 0 bases, and the junction held 2 bases outside the gene matches. CDR3 length: 14 amino acids. CDR1 is SGHRS and CDR2 is YFSETQ in the germline V gene. The CDR3 region is CASSRDSSTDTQYF. DNA for the CDR3: TGCGCCAGCAGCCGGGACAGTAGCACAGATACGCAGTATTTT.

This chain uses TRBV3-1 (or the pseudogene TRBV3-2) with TRBJ2-7, with no clear D. The CDR3 consists of 12 residues. Germline V lookup: CDR1 LGHDT, CDR2 YNNKEL (reference sequence). Trimming cost V 1 base and J 3 bases, with 4 bases left between them. CDR3 sequence (DNA): TGTGCCAGCAGCCAAGGGAGCTACGAGCAGTACTTC. Its translation is CASSQGSYEQYF.

The rearrangement links TRBV6-5 to TRBJ1-2; the D gene is possibly TRBD1 (5 bases). The length of the CDR3 is 13 residues. The ends were cut back, 8 bases at V and 5 bases at J, with 15 bases in the middle. Per germline, CDR1 MNHEY and CDR2 SVGAGI. The CDR3 region is CASRRGTEYGYTF. CDR3 DNA sequence: TGTGCCAGCCGGAGGGGAACAGAATATGGCTACACCTTC.

The sample holds one count of this clone. The chain carries TRBV7-9 and TRBJ1-5; no reliable D call. The V gene lost 3 bases and the J gene lost 2 bases, with 8 bases spanning the gap. The CDR3 is 14 amino acids. Germline CDR1 SEHNR, CDR2 FQNEAQ (reference sequence). CDR3 in amino acids: CASSLGRGNQPQHF. The CDR3 DNA sequence: TGTGCCAGCAGCTTGGGGAGAGGCAATCAGCCCCAGCATTTT.

This clone turned up a few times. This rearrangement joins TRBV11-3 to TRBJ2-2, with D hard to call. Germline CDR1 reads SGHNT; CDR2 reads YENEEA. Trimming left V 5 bases short and J 4 bases short, with 17 bases between. The CDR3 totals 16 residues. The CDR3 DNA sequence: TGTGCCAGCAGCCCAGTGGGTAGCTTGGGCACCGGGGAGCTGTTTTTT. This sequence encodes CASSPVGSLGTGELFF.

This chain connects TRBV30 to TRBJ1-2; D is possibly TRBD1 (6 bases). The V and J ends lost 0 bases and 2 bases respectively, with 10 bases between them. Germline V lookup: CDR1 GTSNPN, CDR2 SVGIG (reference sequence). This CDR3 region has 14 residues. CDR3 sequence (DNA): TGTGCCTGGAGTGTGGGCAGGGGAAACTATGGCTACACCTTC. As protein: CAWSVGRGNYGYTF.

V is TRBV5-4 and J is TRBJ2-1, with 7 bases fitting TRBD2. Germline-derived CDR1 and CDR2 are SGHNT and YYREEE (reference sequence). The CDR3 consists of 15 residues. Unmatched junction bases numbered 4, after V lost 0 bases and J lost 4 bases. This CDR3 is CASSLAGLGYNEQFF. The CDR3 region has the DNA TGTGCCAGCAGCTTGGCTGGACTAGGGTACAATGAGCAGTTCTTC.

This clone was picked up one time. The rearrangement joins TRBV2 to TRBJ2-7; perhaps TRBD2 as D (6 bases). The V end was cut by 7 bases, the J end by 6 bases, with 19 bases between. Germline-derived CDR1 and CDR2 are SNHLY and FYNNEI. The CDR3 sequence is 14 residues long. The CDR3, as DNA: TGTGCCAGCACCCAAGGGACCTCCGGGGGCGAGCAGTACTTC. It is translated as CASTQGTSGGEQYF. Looking up the rest from reference TRBV2 and TRBJ2-7 gives the full variable domain: EPEVTQTPSHQVTQMGQEVILRCVPISNHLYFYWYRQILGQKVEFLVSFYNNEISEKSEIFDDQFSVERPDGSNFTLKIRSTKLEDSAMYFCASTQGTSGGEQYFGPGTRLTVT.

This chain uses TRBV28 with TRBJ2-7; perhaps TRBD1 as D (6 bases). The CDR3 is 18 residues long. The V gene lost 3 bases and the J gene lost 2 bases, with 23 bases spanning the gap. The germline V gene has CDR1 MDHEN and CDR2 SYDVKM. CDR3 loop: CASSLPVSGASLAYEQYF. DNA for the CDR3: TGTGCCAGCAGTTTGCCCGTGTCAGGGGCTAGTTTAGCCTACGAGCAGTACTTC.

J is TRBJ2-1 and V is TRBV5-1, with 10 bases lining up with TRBD2. V shed 0 bases, J shed 4 bases, and the junction held 4 bases outside the gene matches. The CDR3 has 16 residues. Germline CDR1 SGHRS, CDR2 YFSETQ. CDR3 in DNA: TGCGCCAGCAGCTTGGCCCAACTAGCGGGATACAATGAGCAGTTCTTC. The encoded protein is CASSLAQLAGYNEQFF.

The chain employs TRBV10-3 and TRBJ2-3, with 9 bases matching TRBD2. Germline CDR1 is ENHRY and CDR2 is SYGVKD. This CDR3 contains 15 residues. Trimming cost V 6 bases and J 2 bases; bases outside gene matches: 6. CDR3 coding DNA: TGTGCCATCAGACTCGGGACTAGCTACACAGATACGCAGTATTTT. This translates into CAIRLGTSYTDTQYF.

The table lists this clone with a few counts. The chain links TRBV7-9 to TRBJ1-2, with 7 bases matching TRBD1. The junction had 3 bases not matched to a gene; V was cut back by 8 bases and J by 3 bases. Germline V gives CDR1 SEHNR, CDR2 FQNEAQ (reference sequence). CDR3 size: 12 residues. The CDR3 here is CASAGTDYGYTF. The CDR3 DNA sequence: TGTGCCAGCGCCGGGACAGACTATGGCTACACCTTC.

The chain joins TRBV5-4 to TRBJ1-3; 8 positions match TRBD1. Germline assignment: CDR1 SGHNT and CDR2 YYREEE (reference sequence). The V segment lost 4 bases and the J segment 1 base; nucleotides outside the gene matches: 7. This CDR3 is built from 16 residues. CDR3 nucleotides: TGTGCCAGCAGCCCGGACAGGGCGGTATCTGGAAACACCATATATTTT. Its translation: CASSPDRAVSGNTIYF. The full variable domain, its missing parts supplied by reference TRBV5-4 and TRBJ1-3, is ETGVTQSPTHLIKTRGQQVTLRCSSQSGHNTVSWYQQALGQGPQFIFQYYREEENGRGNFPPRFSGLQFPNYSSELNVNALELDDSALYLCASSPDRAVSGNTIYFGEGSWLTVV.

The V call is TRBV6-6, the J call TRBJ2-7, with D perhaps TRBD2 (6 bases). Trimming stripped 0 bases from V and 6 bases from J, with 9 bases between. The CDR3 is 13 residues long. Germline assignment: CDR1 MNHNY and CDR2 SVGAGI (reference sequence). CDR3 nucleotide sequence: TGTGCCAGCAGTTACTCCTGGGGAGGCGAGCAGTACTTC. Translation gives CASSYSWGGEQYF.

The chain combines TRBV11-3 with TRBJ2-2, with 10 bases aligning to TRBD1. Trimming removed 5 bases from V and 3 bases from J; junction bases left unmatched: 3. The CDR3 runs to 15 residues. Per germline, CDR1 SGHNT and CDR2 YENEEA. CDR3 region: CASSIGTGDTGELFF. The CDR3 DNA is TGTGCCAGCAGCATAGGGACAGGGGACACCGGGGAGCTGTTTTTT.

The V gene is TRBV10-2, the J gene TRBJ2-7, with 14 positions matching TRBD2. This CDR3 is built from 16 residues. Losses at the gene ends were 1 base for V and 4 bases for J; bases not matched to a gene: 3. Germline values: CDR1 WSHSY, CDR2 SAAADI. The CDR3 bases are TGCGCCAGCAGTGAGTTCGGGACTAGCGGGAGTTACGAGCAGTACTTC. The encoded protein is CASSEFGTSGSYEQYF.

This chain links TRBV6-5 with TRBJ1-3; a possible D gene is TRBD1 (5 bases). V lost 6 bases and J lost 7, with 16 bases in between. Germline V gene sequence: CDR1 MNHEY, CDR2 SVGAGI. This CDR3 is built from 14 residues. The CDR3 protein is CASRARTSRNTIYF. The DNA for the CDR3 is TGTGCCAGCAGGGCCCGGACAAGCCGCAACACCATATATTTT.

The chain uses TRBV7-3 and TRBJ2-1, with D possibly matching TRBD1 (7 bases). CDR1 is SGHTA, CDR2 FQGTGA, per germline. The CDR3 runs 14 residues. The germline V and J ends were trimmed by 10 bases and 5 bases, with 18 bases remaining between them. The CDR3 coding sequence is TGTGCCATCGCGGCGGGACAGTCCGACAATGAGCAGTTCTTC. Amino acids: CAIAAGQSDNEQFF.

Turning to this clone: An end of the junction differs from the germline gene, which may be a read error. This CDR3 is CASSLAISSYEQYF. CDR3 DNA: TGTGCCAGCAGCTTAGCGATTTCCTCCTATGAGCAGTACTTC. The V call is TRBV7-2, the J call TRBJ2-7; D gene ambiguous. CDR3 length: 14 amino acids. Germline V CDR1 and CDR2: SGHTA, FQGNSA.

This clone was seen more than once but under ten times. This CDR3 is CASSFPGTVNSPLHF. CDR3 sequence (DNA): TGTGCCAGTAGTTTTCCCGGGACTGTTAATTCACCCCTCCACTTT. V usage is TRBV19 and J usage is TRBJ1-6; tentative D call: TRBD1 (5 bases). This CDR3 is 15 amino acids long. Trimming shortened V by 5 bases and J by 6 bases, and 14 bases separated the two germline ends. The germline CDR1 and CDR2 sequences are LNHDA and SQIVND (reference sequence).

This clone occurred once. V gene TRBV3-1 (or the pseudogene TRBV3-2) combines with J gene TRBJ2-1; 8 bases agree with TRBD2. With 1 base clipped from V and 6 bases from J, the junction kept 5 bases outside the gene matches. The CDR3 has 15 amino acids. In germline, CDR1 is LGHDT, CDR2 YNNKEL (reference sequence). CDR3 DNA: TGTGCCAGCAGCCAAGCGCCTAGCGGGCTCAATGAGCAGTTCTTC. Its protein product is CASSQAPSGLNEQFF.

The rearrangement joins TRBV9 to TRBJ2-7; TRBD2 matches 12 bases. CDR3 length equals 15 residues. Germline lookup yields CDR1 SGDLS and CDR2 YYNGEE. Losses at the gene ends were 3 bases for V and 3 bases for J; bases not matched to a gene: 4. CDR3 sequence: CASSETSGSYYEQYF. The CDR3 DNA follows: TGTGCCAGCAGCGAGACTAGCGGGAGCTACTACGAGCAGTACTTC. The entire variable domain, with the rest obtained from reference TRBV9 and TRBJ2-7, is as follows: DSGVTQTPKHLITATGQRVTLRCSPRSGDLSVYWYQQSLDQGLQFLIQYYNGEERAKGNILERFSAQQFPDLHSELNLSSLELGDSALYFCASSETSGSYYEQYFGPGTRLTVT.

The V call is TRBV28, the J call TRBJ1-5, with D maybe TRBD1 (5 bases). Trimming pared 2 bases from V and 5 bases from J, leaving 13 bases between. Germline loops: CDR1 MDHEN, CDR2 SYDVKM. The CDR3 runs 15 residues. Here the CDR3 reads CASSLKRGTYQPQHF. The CDR3 DNA is TGTGCCAGCAGTTTAAAAAGGGGAACGTATCAGCCCCAGCATTTT. Supplemented by reference TRBV28 and TRBJ1-5, the full variable domain reads DVKVTQSSRYLVKRTGEKVFLECVQDMDHENMFWYRQDPGLGLRLIYFSYDVKMKEKGDIPEGYSVSREKKERFSLILESASTNQTSMYLCASSLKRGTYQPQHFGDGTRLSIL.